This T cell receptor beta chain is from a study of blood T cells in healthy people across ages. Germline CDR1 DFQATT, CDR2 SNEGSKA (reference sequence). The CDR3 consists of 16 residues. Sample-barcoded 5' priming and a J-beta primer mix drove a second PCR of roughly 6 to 12 cycles. Using its own MiXCR run on the 5' RACE reads, TCRdb lists one record per CDR3 protein. The data contain 1,500,000 or so distinct CDR3 sequences, approximately 42% of them singletons. Sequencing was done on a sample of blood. The rearrangement uses TRBV20-1 and TRBJ2-7; 14 bases line up with TRBD2. The end of the DNA aligns better with TRBJ2-5, so the J call may be wrong. The TCR comes from a young woman in good health. CDR3 sequence: CSAREGGLAGGKTQYF. CDR3 coding DNA: TGCAGTGCTAGAGAAGGAGGACTAGCGGGGGGTAAGACCCAGTACTTC.